A single sample gave rise to the 23 T cell receptor beta chains below, sequenced in a study of cytomegalovirus exposure and HLA in healthy donors. The study ran its PCR with 60 Vbeta and 13 Jbeta primers. Sequencing used immunoSEQ multiplex PCR; TCRdb keeps in-frame clones, though not all of them. Among some 130,000 clones listed, more than 70% were seen once. The sequenced material came from PBMCs. These receptor sequences come from a man aged 25-45 years in good health and CMV-seronegative.

This chain joins TRBV7-9 and TRBJ2-7; 8 bases line up with TRBD2. Germline CDR1 reads SEHNR; CDR2 reads FQNEAQ (reference sequence). Trimming at V came to 2 bases and at J to 6 bases, leaving 6 bases not matched to a gene. The CDR3 length is 14 residues. CDR3 bases: TGTGCCAGCAGCTTAATAGCGGGGTTGGGCGAGCAGTACTTC. Amino acid sequence: CASSLIAGLGEQYF.

The chain employs TRBV30 and TRBJ2-7, with D perhaps TRBD2 (5 bases). The CDR3 loop spans 13 amino acids. Germline V gene data show CDR1 as GTSNPN and CDR2 as SVGIG (reference sequence). V lost 0 bases, J lost 11 bases, and 17 bases lay in between. In DNA, the CDR3 is TGTGCCTGGAGTGTATCCCAGGACTTGAAGGAGTACTTC. Translated: CAWSVSQDLKEYF.

The gene calls are TRBV9 and TRBJ2-1, with TRBD2 identical over 8 bases. V lost 0 bases and J lost 3; bases outside the gene matches: 8. Per germline, CDR1 SGDLS and CDR2 YYNGEE. The CDR3 loop spans 17 amino acids. The DNA of the CDR3 is TGTGCCAGCAGCGTAGGGAGTAGCGGGATAGGCTACAATGAGCAGTTCTTC. The encoded protein is CASSVGSSGIGYNEQFF.

The chain joins TRBV18 to TRBJ1-1; 7 nucleotides align to TRBD1. The CDR3 loop spans 14 amino acids. The germline CDR1 and CDR2 sequences are KGHSH and LQKENI. V lost 3 bases to trimming and J lost 1 base; unmatched junction nucleotides: 2. The CDR3 nucleotides are TGTGCCAGCTCACCGGACAGGAGGAACACTGAAGCTTTCTTT. Amino acid sequence: CASSPDRRNTEAFF.

The chain recombines TRBV11-1 with TRBJ2-1; TRBD1 matches 7 bases. Germline-derived CDR1 and CDR2 are SGHAT and FQDESV (reference sequence). The CDR3 is 15 residues long. V trimming: 0 bases; J trimming: 8 bases; junction bases outside the gene matches: 7. CDR3 sequence: CASSLARRTGDEQFF. Here the CDR3 DNA reads TGTGCCAGCAGCTTAGCCAGACGGACAGGCGATGAGCAGTTCTTC. Drawing the rest from reference TRBV11-1 and TRBJ2-1, the complete variable domain is EAEVAQSPRYKITEKSQAVAFWCDPISGHATLYWYRQILGQGPELLVQFQDESVVDDSQLPKDRFSAERLKGVDSTLKIQPAELGDSAMYLCASSLARRTGDEQFFGPGTRLTVL.

To note about this clone: The sample has other DNA sequences that encode this CDR3 too. The genes are TRBV28 and TRBJ2-7; TRBD1 aligns across 11 bases. J was trimmed by 6 bases and V by 3 bases; bases with no gene match: 4. Looked up from germline, CDR1 is MDHEN and CDR2 is SYDVKM. The CDR3 runs 14 residues. The CDR3 coding sequence is TGTGCCAGCAGTTTTGGGACAGGGGGAGGCGAGCAGTACTTC. Protein sequence: CASSFGTGGGEQYF.

This clone is a singleton in its sample. Written as DNA, the CDR3 is TGTGCCAGCAGCTTAATTGGTGGACCAGGGGTTGGAACTGAAGCTTTCTTT. Protein: CASSLIGGPGVGTEAFF. The chain is built from TRBV5-5 and TRBJ1-1; tentatively, D is TRBD1 (6 bases). Per the germline V gene, CDR1 is SGHKS and CDR2 is YYEKEE (reference sequence). The V gene lost 2 bases and the J gene lost 5 bases, with 22 bases spanning the gap. The CDR3 covers 17 residues.

J is TRBJ2-1 and V is TRBV5-1; TRBD2 matches at 9 bases. Looked up from germline, CDR1 is SGHRS and CDR2 is YFSETQ. The CDR3 spans 16 residues. V was pared by 2 bases and J by 4 bases, with 7 bases of the junction left unmatched. CDR3 nucleotides: TGCGCCAGCAGCTTATTACTAGCGGGTACATACAATGAGCAGTTCTTC. This codes for CASSLLLAGTYNEQFF.

In this sample, this clone turned up a few times. This sequence joins TRBV4-1 and TRBJ1-1, with TRBD1 identical over 9 bases. Unmatched junction bases numbered 11, after V lost 4 bases and J lost 5 bases. Germline CDR1 and CDR2: MGHRA and YSYEKL. The CDR3 runs to 16 residues. The CDR3 nucleotides are TGCGCCAGCAGCCTCGACAGGGGGGTACGGATAACTGAAGCTTTCTTT. Its protein product is CASSLDRGVRITEAFF.

The V gene is TRBV7-6, the J gene TRBJ1-2, with 7 bases matching TRBD1. The CDR3 contains 15 residues. Germline V gives CDR1 SGHVS, CDR2 FNYEAQ. Trimming took 0 bases from V and 7 from J; bases not matched to a gene: 8. CDR3 in DNA: TGTGCCAGCAGCTTAGCGTGGAGGGGGCAATCTGGCTACACCTTC. Amino acid sequence: CASSLAWRGQSGYTF.

This chain joins TRBV19 and TRBJ1-5; D perhaps matches TRBD1 (5 bases). The CDR3 loop spans 15 amino acids. Germline CDR1 is LNHDA and CDR2 is SQIVND (reference sequence). The V end was cut by 4 bases, the J end by 2 bases, with 12 bases between. In DNA, the CDR3 is TGTGCCAGTAGTAGGGGCAGGGATGGCAATCAGCCCCAGCATTTT. It is translated as CASSRGRDGNQPQHF.

This sequence joins TRBV29-1 and TRBJ1-5; 7 nucleotides match TRBD1. This CDR3 is built from 16 residues. V gave up 4 bases and J gave up 2 bases; unmatched junction bases: 11. CDR1 and CDR2 (germline): SQVTM, ANQGSEA. CDR3 DNA: TGCAGCGTTGCCTACTCAGGGGGGTTAGGCAATCAGCCCCAGCATTTT. Translation gives CSVAYSGGLGNQPQHF. Based on the CDR3 plus reference TRBV29-1 and TRBJ1-5, the full variable domain is SAVISQKPSRDICQRGTSLTIQCQVDSQVTMMFWYRQQPGQSLTLIATANQGSEATYESGFVIDKFPISRPNLTFSTLTVSNMSPEDSSIYLCSVAYSGGLGNQPQHFGDGTRLSIL.

The rearrangement joins TRBV7-8 to TRBJ2-5, with 12 nucleotides matching TRBD1. Germline CDR1 and CDR2: SGHVS and FQNEAQ. V shed 1 base and J 5 bases; nucleotides not matched to a gene: 8. This CDR3 spans 17 amino acids. The CDR3 reads CASSLEEAGQGAETQYF. CDR3 nucleotide sequence: TGTGCCAGCAGCTTAGAGGAGGCGGGACAGGGGGCCGAGACCCAGTACTTC.

This chain joins TRBV5-1 and TRBJ2-1; 8 bases are shared with TRBD1. V was clipped by 1 base and J by 8 bases; unmatched bases: 8. The CDR3 runs 15 residues. The germline V gene encodes CDR1 SGHRS and CDR2 YFSETQ. CDR3 sequence: CASSLSTGVWDEQFF. The CDR3 DNA reads as TGCGCCAGCAGCTTGTCGACAGGGGTGTGGGATGAGCAGTTCTTC.

This rearrangement joins TRBV6-6 to TRBJ1-1, with D unclear. The CDR3 is made up of 16 amino acids. Looked up from germline, CDR1 is MNHNY and CDR2 is SVGAGI (reference sequence). V gave up 4 bases and J gave up 4 bases, with 19 bases separating them. CDR3 in DNA: TGTGCCAGCAGTTCCGCCCGTTTGGTATCGGGCACTGAAGCTTTCTTT. Translated: CASSSARLVSGTEAFF.

The rearrangement joins TRBV18 to TRBJ2-7, with D possibly being TRBD2 (5 bases). Trimming removed 3 bases at V and 5 bases at J, with 11 bases between. From germline, CDR1 is KGHSH and CDR2 LQKENI. The CDR3 runs to 13 residues. This CDR3 reads CASSPATGNEQYF. The CDR3, as DNA: TGTGCCAGCTCACCGGCCACGGGAAACGAGCAGTACTTC.

The V gene is TRBV5-1, the J gene TRBJ1-5; D is ambiguous. Trimming stripped 0 bases from V and 4 bases from J, with 8 bases between. Germline V gene data show CDR1 as SGHRS and CDR2 as YFSETQ. The CDR3 totals 14 residues. CDR3 amino acids: CASSLGRPNQPQHF. The CDR3 DNA follows: TGCGCCAGCAGCTTGGGGCGGCCGAATCAGCCCCAGCATTTT.

This rearrangement joins TRBV6-1 to TRBJ1-5; D possibly corresponds to TRBD1 (6 bases). V was pared by 4 bases and J by 5 bases, with 15 bases between. The V gene's germline CDR1 is MNHNS and CDR2 SASEGT. The CDR3 loop spans 15 amino acids. The CDR3: CASSALTGGYQPQHF. The CDR3 region has the DNA TGTGCCAGCAGTGCGCTGACAGGCGGATATCAGCCCCAGCATTTT.

CDR3 region: CASSGTSGSVTGELFF. The CDR3, as DNA: TGTGCCAGCAGCGGAACTAGCGGGAGTGTCACCGGGGAGCTGTTTTTT. This chain uses TRBV9 with TRBJ2-2; 11 bases agree with TRBD2. The CDR3 is made up of 16 amino acids. V lost 3 bases and J lost 4; bases outside the gene matches: 5. From germline, CDR1 is SGDLS and CDR2 YYNGEE.

The sample holds a few counts of this clone. The V gene is TRBV9, the J gene TRBJ2-1, with 9 nucleotides matching TRBD2. Unmatched junction bases numbered 12, after V lost 0 bases and J lost 2 bases. The germline V gene encodes CDR1 SGDLS and CDR2 YYNGEE. The CDR3 loop spans 19 amino acids. CDR3 bases: TGTGCCAGCAGCGTAGAGCCAGGGCAGGGACTAGCAGCCTACAATGAGCAGTTCTTC. It is translated as CASSVEPGQGLAAYNEQFF.

The chain is built from TRBV7-3 and TRBJ2-7; TRBD2 matches at 8 bases. V gave up 2 bases and J gave up 1 base; unmatched junction bases: 4. The CDR3 contains 15 residues. Per germline, CDR1 SGHTA and CDR2 FQGTGA. Here the CDR3 DNA reads TGTGCCAGCAGCTTAGCGGGAGGCGATTCCTACGAGCAGTACTTC. Translation gives CASSLAGGDSYEQYF.

This sequence joins TRBV28 and TRBJ2-4; 9 bases map to TRBD1. CDR1 MDHEN and CDR2 SYDVKM come from the germline V gene. CDR3 length equals 14 residues. V lost 6 bases and J lost 3; bases outside the gene matches: 3. The CDR3, as DNA: TGTGCCAGCAGGCGACAGGGGGGCAAAAACATTCAGTACTTC. Protein product: CASRRQGGKNIQYF.

The rearrangement links TRBV5-5 to TRBJ2-1; 7 nucleotides align to TRBD2. J was trimmed by 7 bases and V by 2 bases; bases with no gene match: 12. The CDR3 spans 16 residues. CDR1 is SGHKS and CDR2 is YYEKEE in the germline V gene (reference sequence). The CDR3 DNA follows: TGTGCCAGCAGCTTACGCTTTGGCGGGAGTGAGAATGAGCAGTTCTTC. Its translation is CASSLRFGGSENEQFF.